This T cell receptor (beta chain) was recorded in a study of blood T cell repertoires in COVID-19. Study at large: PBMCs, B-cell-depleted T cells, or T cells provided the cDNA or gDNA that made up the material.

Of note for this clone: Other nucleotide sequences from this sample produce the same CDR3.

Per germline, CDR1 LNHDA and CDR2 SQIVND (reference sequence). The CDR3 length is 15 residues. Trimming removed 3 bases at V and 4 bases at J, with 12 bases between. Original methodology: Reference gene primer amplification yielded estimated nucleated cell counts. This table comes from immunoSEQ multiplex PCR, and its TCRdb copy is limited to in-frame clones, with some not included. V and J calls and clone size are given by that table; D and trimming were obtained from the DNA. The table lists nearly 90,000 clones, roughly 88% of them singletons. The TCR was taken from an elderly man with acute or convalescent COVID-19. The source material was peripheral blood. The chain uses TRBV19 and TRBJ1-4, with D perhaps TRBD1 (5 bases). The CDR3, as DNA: TGTGCCAGTAGTATGGGGGGGACGGATAATGAAAAACTGTTTTTT. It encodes CASSMGGTDNEKLFF.